This TCR beta chain was sequenced during a study of T-cell reconstitution after alpha-beta-depleted transplantation in children. Findings and caveats of the study: There were some patients whose high TCRbeta diversity at day 60 came from surviving recipient T cells and thymic progenitors. Alpha-beta T cells present about two months after transplant were reported to originate from several hundred expanded graft clones.

Germline V lookup: CDR1 SGHRS, CDR2 YFSETQ. The CDR3 loop spans 16 amino acids. Trimming removed 3 bases at V and 1 base at J, with 15 bases between. As to this clonotype: Its cognate antigen is unknown.

Unique molecular identifiers featured in how the TCRbeta library was prepared. Using its own MiXCR run on the PCR reads, TCRdb lists one record per CDR3 protein. Of just over 950,000 distinct CDR3 sequences in the sample, 25% to 35% were seen once. The TCR was taken from a boy in the first two years of life who had a stem cell transplant for SCID, so the T cells may come from the graft donor. The sequencing here drew on PBMCs, mostly from graft donor cells, taken 360 days after TCRalphabeta/CD19-depleted stem cell transplant. V is TRBV5-1 and J is TRBJ2-3; D is uncertain. This chain's CDR3 is CASSSGEDGGTDTQYF. Written as DNA, the CDR3 is TGCGCCAGCAGCTCAGGCGAGGACGGAGGCACAGATACGCAGTATTTT.